The 19 T cell receptor beta chains below were found in one sample sequenced in a study of blood T cells in healthy people across ages (dated by TCRdb to about 2015). The receptor library was made with 5' RACE. Sequencing was carried out with an Illumina HiSeq 2500. A second PCR of about 7 to 12 cycles was performed with a sample-barcoded 5' primer and a J-beta primer mix. The raw public data were reprocessed by TCRdb itself: fastp quality trimming at Q25, MiXCR clonotype calling, in-frame beta chains only. One record per CDR3 amino acid sequence lists the most common genes and DNA. Counted in this sample were around 670,000 distinct CDR3 sequences; about 28% of them appeared once. The biggest ten clones account for about 15% of the sample. Sequencing was done on a sample of blood. The receptors shown here come from a woman of 80 years or more in good health.

As for this clonotype: This clone may be a read error of a much larger clone one base away. The chain uses TRBV2 and TRBJ2-1; 7 nucleotides align to TRBD2. Losses at the gene ends were 3 bases for V and 4 bases for J; bases not matched to a gene: 6. This CDR3 spans 15 amino acids. Germline lookup yields CDR1 SNHLY and CDR2 FYNNEI. DNA of the CDR3: TGTGCCAGCAGTGAGGGGCGGGAGCGGTACAATGAGCAGTTCTTC. Its translation: CASSEGRERYNEQFF.

This clonotype was counted at least ten times. The chain carries TRBV10-3 and TRBJ2-1; 9 bases are a match to TRBD1. J gave up 7 bases and V 0 bases, and 1 base lay outside the gene matches. The CDR3 consists of 14 residues. The germline V gene encodes CDR1 ENHRY and CDR2 SYGVKD. CDR3 amino acids: CAISESTGGNEQFF. CDR3 bases: TGTGCCATCAGTGAGTCGACAGGGGGGAATGAGCAGTTCTTC.

This clonotype has at least ten counts. The chain employs TRBV7-2 and TRBJ2-3, with D perhaps being TRBD1 or TRBD2 (5 bases each). V was cut by 3 bases and J by 5 bases, with 18 bases left in between. The CDR3 is 16 amino acids. Germline CDR1 reads SGHTA; CDR2 reads FQGNSA. CDR3 sequence: CASSFHRDRSRDTQYF. The CDR3 DNA is TGTGCCAGCAGCTTTCACCGGGACCGCTCCCGAGATACGCAGTATTTT.

The chain links TRBV4-2 to TRBJ1-5; D unresolved. The germline gives CDR1 LGHNA, CDR2 YNFKEQ. The CDR3 spans 13 residues. V lost 0 bases and J lost 10, with 10 bases in between. CDR3: CASSQEGTKPQHF. In nucleotides, the CDR3 is TGTGCCAGCAGCCAAGAGGGCACCAAACCCCAGCATTTT.

The sample holds a few counts of this clonotype. V usage is TRBV20-1 and J usage is TRBJ2-5; maybe TRBD2 (6 bases). V was trimmed by 5 bases and J by 4 bases, leaving 14 bases between them. CDR3 length equals 13 residues. The V gene's germline CDR1 is DFQATT and CDR2 SNEGSKA (reference sequence). CDR3 nucleotide sequence: TGCAGTGCTTGGGACTCCCAGGGAGAGACCCAGTACTTC. The encoded protein is CSAWDSQGETQYF.

This clonotype has at least ten counts. This chain joins TRBV6-2 or TRBV6-3 and TRBJ2-4; D may be TRBD1 or TRBD2 (5 bases each). Trimming shortened V by 0 bases and J by 0 bases, and 9 bases separated the two germline ends. Looked up from germline, CDR1 is MNHEY and CDR2 is SVGEGT. CDR3 length: 16 amino acids. Here the CDR3 reads CASSYSGTLAKNIQYF. CDR3 nucleotides: TGTGCCAGCAGTTACTCCGGGACCCTAGCCAAAAACATTCAGTACTTC.

This clonotype was observed at least ten times. V and J are TRBV7-3 and TRBJ2-2; D is uncertain. This CDR3 is 14 amino acids long. Trimming took 1 base from V and 4 from J, leaving 7 bases between them. Germline CDR1 and CDR2: SGHTA and FQGTGA. The CDR3 coding sequence is TGTGCCAGCAGCTTAATGCGGTCCACCGGGGAGCTGTTTTTT. It specifies CASSLMRSTGELFF.

At least ten counts were recorded for this clonotype. V gene TRBV5-6 combines with J gene TRBJ2-1; no clear D. The V end was cut by 6 bases, the J end by 0 bases, with 16 bases between. From germline, CDR1 is SGHDT and CDR2 YYEEEE. The CDR3 length is 16 residues. CDR3 in DNA: TGTGCCAGCACCGGACGGCAGAAGCGCTCCTACAATGAGCAGTTCTTC. Encoded protein: CASTGRQKRSYNEQFF.

V and J are TRBV28 and TRBJ2-5; 9 bases align to TRBD1. The germline gives CDR1 MDHEN, CDR2 SYDVKM. Trimming took 7 bases from V and 11 from J; bases not matched to a gene: 17. The CDR3 runs to 15 residues. CDR3 sequence: CASTSQGAGSNEQYF. For the CDR3, the DNA is TGTGCCAGCACCTCACAGGGGGCTGGGTCCAATGAGCAGTACTTC.

V usage is TRBV5-1 and J usage is TRBJ2-5, with a tentative D call TRBD1 (6 bases). CDR1 is SGHRS, CDR2 YFSETQ, per germline. The CDR3 totals 15 residues. Trimming removed 4 bases from V and 3 bases from J, with 16 bases in between. The CDR3 sequence: CASSGTSYREETQYF. The DNA for the CDR3 is TGCGCCAGCAGCGGAACGTCGTACAGGGAAGAGACCCAGTACTTC.

This sequence joins TRBV20-1 and TRBJ2-1; D remains ambiguous. The DNA end lines up better with TRBJ2-7; the J call may be wrong. Germline assignment: CDR1 DFQATT and CDR2 SNEGSKA (reference sequence). CDR3 length equals 16 residues. The CDR3 DNA follows: TGCAGTGCCGCATTACTCCCACATCGCTCCTACAATGAGCAGTACTTC. Residues: CSAALLPHRSYNEQYF.

This clonotype came up many times. The CDR3 DNA is TGTGCCAGCAGTTACTCGAGAGGGGGGGAAAACATTCAGTACTTC. Protein sequence: CASSYSRGGENIQYF. The chain uses TRBV6-6 and TRBJ2-4; possible D gene TRBD2, 7 bases. This CDR3 comprises 15 residues. The germline CDR1 and CDR2 sequences are MNHNY and SVGAGI (reference sequence). V lost 0 bases to trimming and J lost 5 bases, with 11 bases between them.

The chain couples TRBV7-2 to TRBJ1-2; D unclear. This CDR3 spans 12 amino acids. The germline CDR1 and CDR2 sequences are SGHTA and FQGNSA. V was shortened by 5 bases and J by 4 bases, with 8 bases between the two germline ends. The CDR3 region is CASSANRYGYTF. The CDR3 region has the DNA TGTGCCAGCAGCGCCAACCGCTATGGCTACACCTTC.

This clonotype was seen a handful of times. This sequence joins TRBV7-2 and TRBJ2-7; 8 bases align to TRBD2. CDR1 is SGHTA and CDR2 is FQGNSA in the germline V gene. This CDR3 has 12 amino acids. CDR3 sequence: CLLGREPHEQYF. In DNA, the CDR3 is TGTCTTCTCGGGAGGGAACCCCACGAGCAGTACTTC.

This clonotype was found many times. The rearrangement uses TRBV7-2 and TRBJ1-6, with D unclear. Germline V gives CDR1 SGHTA, CDR2 FQGNSA. The CDR3 length is 14 residues. V shed 7 bases and J shed 7 bases, with 14 bases lying between them. The CDR3 sequence: CASTPGRENSPLHF. In DNA, the CDR3 is TGTGCCAGCACCCCCGGACGGGAGAATTCACCCCTCCACTTT. Based on the CDR3 plus reference TRBV7-2 and TRBJ1-6, the full variable domain is GAGVSQSPSNKVTEKGKDVELRCDPISGHTALYWYRQSLGQGLEFLIYFQGNSAPDKSGLPSDRFSAERTGGSVSTLTIQRTQQEDSAVYLCASTPGRENSPLHFGNGTRLTVT.

Ten or more counts support this clonotype. The chain links TRBV6-5 to TRBJ1-2; the D gene is possibly TRBD1 (5 bases). CDR1 and CDR2 from the germline V gene are MNHEY and SVGAGI. The CDR3 length is 13 residues. V was pared by 2 bases and J by 7 bases, with 11 bases between. CDR3 sequence (DNA): TGTGCCAGCAGTTACAGCGCAGGGTTTGGCTACACCTTC. It yields the protein CASSYSAGFGYTF.

This clonotype was seen at least ten times. The chain uses TRBV5-6 and TRBJ1-2; 7 bases match TRBD1. This CDR3 has 14 amino acids. With V trimmed by 3 bases and J by 1 base, 3 bases remained unmatched. Germline CDR1 SGHDT, CDR2 YYEEEE. In nucleotides, the CDR3 is TGTGCCAGCAGCTGGACAGGACGTAACTATGGCTACACCTTC. Amino acid sequence: CASSWTGRNYGYTF.

In this sample, this clonotype turned up many times. V gene TRBV18 combines with J gene TRBJ2-3; 9 bases are shared with TRBD1. This CDR3 contains 16 residues. V lost 0 bases, J lost 0 bases, and 1 base stayed unmatched. Germline V gene sequence: CDR1 KGHSH, CDR2 LQKENI. The CDR3 reads CASSPPGTGSTDTQYF. Here the CDR3 DNA reads TGTGCCAGCTCACCACCGGGGACAGGGAGCACAGATACGCAGTATTTT.

This clonotype was counted at least ten times. CDR3: CASSQDIPGGTTGNTIYF. The CDR3 DNA reads as TGTGCCAGCAGCCAAGATATACCAGGGGGTACCACAGGAAACACCATATATTTT. J is TRBJ1-3 and V is TRBV4-2, with 7 positions matching TRBD1. CDR1 is LGHNA, CDR2 YNFKEQ, per germline. The J segment lost 4 bases and the V segment lost 0 bases, leaving 12 bases of the junction unmatched. This CDR3 region has 18 residues.